These 30 T cell receptor beta chains originate from one sample sequenced in a study of shared clonotypes between healthy human individuals (dated by TCRdb to the early 2020s). Receptor amplification or capture employed the immunoSEQ multiplex PCR assay. This is the immuneACCESS table as TCRdb keeps it, with only in-frame sequences that have V and J called. A part of the clones is gone; compared with another copy, unresolved V genes explain less than half, and the rest is unexplained. This sample is represented by roughly 1 million clones; under 80% of them were singletons. Of the sample, 1.2% to 1.5% falls within the top ten clones. Sample: memory CD4+ T cells sorted from blood. The label giving this sample's cell subset or site can be read as: CD45RA-negative fraction. The receptor source for this set is a man between 18 and 35 years old in good health.

The V and J genes are TRBV9 and TRBJ2-7; D may be TRBD1 or TRBD2 (5 bases each). Per germline, CDR1 SGDLS and CDR2 YYNGEE. The CDR3 runs 14 residues. Deletions cut 2 bases from V and 3 bases from J, with 12 bases between. The CDR3 DNA follows: TGTGCCAGCAGCGTCGGGGCCGATATCTACGAGCAGTACTTC. This codes for CASSVGADIYEQYF. The complete variable domain, with remaining parts taken from reference TRBV9 and TRBJ2-7, reads DSGVTQTPKHLITATGQRVTLRCSPRSGDLSVYWYQQSLDQGLQFLIQYYNGEERAKGNILERFSAQQFPDLHSELNLSSLELGDSALYFCASSVGADIYEQYFGPGTRLTVT.

V usage is TRBV28 and J usage is TRBJ1-6; possibly TRBD1 for D (6 bases). The CDR3 has 15 residues. The V and J ends lost 0 bases and 9 bases respectively, with 12 bases between them. Germline CDR1 is MDHEN and CDR2 is SYDVKM. CDR3 region: CASSLWGTKRSPLHF. In DNA form, the CDR3 reads TGTGCCAGCAGTTTATGGGGGACAAAACGTTCACCCCTCCACTTT.

The chain links TRBV11-2 to TRBJ1-3, with D possibly TRBD1 on 5 matching bases. In germline, CDR1 is SGHAT, CDR2 FQNNGV. CDR3 length: 16 amino acids. V lost 3 bases and J lost 4, with 16 bases in between. CDR3 coding DNA: TGTGCCAGCAGCTTGATACGGGGGTCAAGGGGAAACACCATATATTTT. Protein sequence: CASSLIRGSRGNTIYF.

V gene TRBV25-1 combines with J gene TRBJ2-5, with D unclear. The CDR3 contains 14 residues. Trimming took off 1 base at V and 2 bases at J, with 8 bases between the two ends. The germline V gene has CDR1 MGHDK and CDR2 SYGVNS. Here the CDR3 DNA reads TGTGCCAGCAGTGAATTGGCCAAACAAGAGACCCAGTACTTC. Its translation is CASSELAKQETQYF.

With respect to this clone: Other nucleotide sequences in the sample specify the same CDR3. This rearrangement joins TRBV18 to TRBJ2-7; 11 bases fit TRBD1. Per germline, CDR1 KGHSH and CDR2 LQKENI. The junction had 5 bases not matched to a gene; V was cut back by 3 bases and J by 4 bases. The CDR3 runs 15 residues. The CDR3 spells CASSPRTGGLYEQYF. The CDR3 DNA follows: TGTGCCAGCTCACCGAGGACAGGGGGCCTTTACGAGCAGTACTTC.

With respect to this clone: An end of the junction does not agree with germline; a read error may underlie this. The rearrangement links TRBV6-6 to TRBJ2-7; 9 positions match TRBD2. This CDR3 has 15 amino acids. The germline V gene encodes CDR1 MNHNY and CDR2 SVGAGI (reference sequence). For the CDR3, the DNA is TGTGCCAGCACTTACCGCCCTAGCGGGACCTACGAGCAGTACTTC. Amino acids: CASTYRPSGTYEQYF.

The V gene is TRBV29-1, the J gene TRBJ2-7; 10 bases line up with TRBD2. With 3 bases clipped from V and 2 bases from J, the junction kept 7 bases outside the gene matches. Germline CDR1 and CDR2: SQVTM and ANQGSEA. The CDR3 loop spans 15 amino acids. The CDR3: CSVDSGLAKPYEQYF. The CDR3 DNA follows: TGCAGCGTTGATTCGGGACTAGCGAAACCCTACGAGCAGTACTTC.

This sequence joins TRBV28 and TRBJ2-7; tentative D call: TRBD1 (5 bases). Germline CDR1 and CDR2: MDHEN and SYDVKM. This CDR3 has 13 amino acids. Trimming took 6 bases from V and 3 from J, leaving 12 bases between them. For the CDR3, the DNA is TGTGCCAGCAGCTCACAGGACCGCTACGAGCAGTACTTC. Amino acid sequence: CASSSQDRYEQYF.

The chain links TRBV19 to TRBJ1-2, with no clear D. With 2 bases removed from V and 5 bases from J, the gap between germline ends came to 6 bases. The germline gives CDR1 LNHDA, CDR2 SQIVND (reference sequence). The length of the CDR3 is 12 residues. This CDR3 reads CASSIQKYGYTF. CDR3 in DNA: TGTGCCAGTAGTATACAGAAGTATGGCTACACCTTC.

The chain recombines TRBV7-2 with TRBJ1-3, with D maybe TRBD1 (6 bases). CDR1 and CDR2 from the germline V gene are SGHTA and FQGNSA. The CDR3 contains 15 residues. Trimming took off 3 bases at V and 2 bases at J, with 11 bases between the two ends. In DNA, the CDR3 is TGTGCCAGCAGCTTGTCTACAGGGACTGGAAACACCATATATTTT. Protein sequence: CASSLSTGTGNTIYF.

About this clone: This CDR3 is also generated by other DNA sequences in the sample. The chain joins TRBV5-1 to TRBJ2-7, with a weak D call TRBD1 (6 bases). Germline CDR1 SGHRS, CDR2 YFSETQ. This CDR3 has 12 residues. V lost 1 base and J lost 4, with 6 bases in between. The CDR3 nucleotides are TGCGCCAGCAGCTTGCAGGGGTACGAGCAGTACTTC. It translates to CASSLQGYEQYF. Full variable domain (rest looked up from reference TRBV5-1 and TRBJ2-7): KAGVTQTPRYLIKTRGQQVTLSCSPISGHRSVSWYQQTPGQGLQFLFEYFSETQRNKGNFPGRFSGRQFSNSRSEMNVSTLELGDSALYLCASSLQGYEQYFGPGTRLTVT.

The gene calls are TRBV6-6 and TRBJ2-7; maybe TRBD1 (6 bases). Germline V gene lookup returns CDR1 MNHNY and CDR2 SVGAGI (reference sequence). V was trimmed by 4 bases and J by 4 bases, leaving 14 bases between them. CDR3 length equals 14 residues. CDR3 protein: CASSSNRVIYEQYF. In DNA, the CDR3 is TGTGCCAGCAGTTCGAACAGGGTGATATACGAGCAGTACTTC.

The rearrangement uses TRBV5-6 and TRBJ2-5; tentative D call: TRBD2 (6 bases). The germline gives CDR1 SGHDT, CDR2 YYEEEE. V was pared by 7 bases and J by 5 bases, with 15 bases between. The CDR3 is 13 residues long. CDR3 protein: CASGRREVETQYF. Here the CDR3 DNA reads TGTGCCAGCGGCCGCAGGGAGGTGGAGACCCAGTACTTC.

Regarding this clone: The sample holds other DNA sequences that translate to the same CDR3. The rearrangement links TRBV30 to TRBJ2-3; 7 bases are shared with TRBD2. The V and J ends lost 0 bases and 5 bases, in that order; junction bases with no gene match: 5. Per the germline V gene, CDR1 is GTSNPN and CDR2 is SVGIG (reference sequence). The CDR3 covers 14 residues. The CDR3 nucleotides read TGTGCCTGGAGTGTACAAGCGGGGTTAGATACGCAGTATTTT. It specifies CAWSVQAGLDTQYF.

The sample holds a few counts of this clone. V usage is TRBV5-6 and J usage is TRBJ1-2, with a tentative D call TRBD1 (5 bases). Trimming cost V 4 bases and J 4 bases, with 14 bases left between them. The CDR3 loop spans 14 amino acids. Germline CDR1 is SGHDT and CDR2 is YYEEEE. CDR3 residues: CASSPGPGGYGYTF. For the CDR3, the DNA is TGTGCCAGCAGCCCGGGACCGGGAGGCTATGGCTACACCTTC.

The rearrangement uses TRBV10-2 and TRBJ2-4; D is uncertain. The germline V and J ends were trimmed by 3 bases and 2 bases, with 11 bases remaining between them. The CDR3 consists of 15 residues. Germline V gives CDR1 WSHSY, CDR2 SAAADI. CDR3 loop: CASSEYERPKNIQYF. CDR3 nucleotides: TGCGCCAGCAGTGAATACGAGAGACCCAAAAACATTCAGTACTTC.

This clone was recorded many times. This chain joins TRBV11-2 and TRBJ1-5; D not resolved. The germline V gene has CDR1 SGHAT and CDR2 FQNNGV. The CDR3 runs to 14 residues. V lost 5 bases and J 3 bases, leaving 11 bases between the germline ends. CDR3 residues: CASSVGSSNQPQHF. The CDR3 DNA reads TGTGCCAGCAGCGTGGGGAGCTCCAATCAGCCCCAGCATTTT.

This clone was detected only once. J is TRBJ2-2 and V is TRBV27; 7 bases line up with TRBD2. Germline trimming cut 5 bases from V and 6 bases from J; bases unmatched to any gene: 12. This CDR3 region has 16 residues. Germline V CDR1 and CDR2: MNHEY, SMNVEV (reference sequence). CDR3 sequence (DNA): TGTGCCAGCAGTGCCTCTAGCGGTGCGGGGCCCGGGGAGCTGTTTTTT. Translation gives CASSASSGAGPGELFF.

The V gene is TRBV7-9, the J gene TRBJ2-5, with TRBD1 matching 10 bases. This CDR3 is 14 amino acids long. CDR1 is SEHNR, CDR2 FQNEAQ, per germline (reference sequence). Trimming took 6 bases from V and 4 from J; bases not matched to a gene: 5. Here the CDR3 DNA reads TGTGCCAGCAGTCCCGGGACAGGGGTAGAGACCCAGTACTTC. Amino acids: CASSPGTGVETQYF.

The J gene is TRBJ1-3, the V gene TRBV5-1; D uncertain. Per germline, CDR1 SGHRS and CDR2 YFSETQ. Trimming stripped 5 bases from V and 5 bases from J, with 11 bases between. CDR3 length: 13 residues. The CDR3 sequence is CASREGTRNTIYF. The CDR3 DNA sequence: TGCGCCAGCAGGGAAGGAACCCGAAACACCATATATTTT.

A few counts support this clone. V is TRBV2 and J is TRBJ2-5, with TRBD1 matching 7 bases. The CDR3 has 14 amino acids. Trimming took 5 bases from V and 3 from J; bases not matched to a gene: 6. CDR1 is SNHLY, CDR2 FYNNEI, per germline. In DNA form, the CDR3 reads TGTGCCAGCAGTTCCGACAGGGCTGAAGAGACCCAGTACTTC. It yields the protein CASSSDRAEETQYF.

CDR3 bases: TGTGCCAGCAGCTTCGGGACTAGCGGGGGCTACAATGAGCAGTTCTTC. Its protein product is CASSFGTSGGYNEQFF. V gene TRBV9 combines with J gene TRBJ2-1; 14 bases are a match to TRBD2. CDR3 size: 16 residues. V shed 4 bases, J shed 3 bases, and the junction held 3 bases outside the gene matches. Per germline, CDR1 SGDLS and CDR2 YYNGEE.

The J gene is TRBJ2-2, the V gene TRBV2; D ambiguous. V lost 4 bases, J lost 2 bases, and 5 bases lay in between. The CDR3 is made up of 13 amino acids. CDR1 is SNHLY and CDR2 is FYNNEI in the germline V gene. CDR3 sequence reads: CASSGPNTGELFF. For the CDR3, the DNA is TGTGCCAGCAGTGGACCTAACACCGGGGAGCTGTTTTTT.

DNA for the CDR3: TGCGCCAGCAGCTTGGACCCGGGTTCGGGGGAGACCCAGTACTTC. Translating gives CASSLDPGSGETQYF. The chain employs TRBV5-1 and TRBJ2-5; maybe TRBD2 (5 bases). With 0 bases removed from V and 5 bases from J, the gap between germline ends came to 14 bases. The CDR3 length is 15 residues. Germline assignment: CDR1 SGHRS and CDR2 YFSETQ.

The chain carries TRBV7-8 and TRBJ2-5; 8 bases align to TRBD2. The CDR3 contains 16 residues. In germline, CDR1 is SGHVS, CDR2 FQNEAQ. V trimming: 1 base; J trimming: 4 bases; junction bases outside the gene matches: 8. CDR3 in DNA: TGTGCCAGCAGCTTAGGGGGCGGGGGGCCATTAGAGACCCAGTACTTC. Its protein is CASSLGGGGPLETQYF.

J is TRBJ2-1 and V is TRBV30, with 7 bases identical to TRBD1. The CDR3 consists of 15 residues. V shed 3 bases, J shed 4 bases, and the junction held 9 bases outside the gene matches. In germline, CDR1 is GTSNPN, CDR2 SVGIG (reference sequence). The CDR3 nucleotides are TGTGCCTGGAGAGTGAATTCAGGGGGTTACAATGAGCAGTTCTTC. Its translation is CAWRVNSGGYNEQFF.

This chain uses TRBV28 with TRBJ1-3; no clear D. V was clipped by 5 bases and J by 0 bases, with 11 bases between them. Germline V gives CDR1 MDHEN, CDR2 SYDVKM. The length of the CDR3 is 15 residues. The CDR3 DNA is TGTGCCAGCAGTCGAGGTGGAAGCTCTGGAAACACCATATATTTT. Its protein is CASSRGGSSGNTIYF.

For this clone: This specimen includes other DNA sequences encoding the same CDR3. The chain couples TRBV28 to TRBJ2-7; D is unclear. Germline lookup yields CDR1 MDHEN and CDR2 SYDVKM. Trimming removed 3 bases from V and 4 bases from J, with 4 bases in between. This CDR3 region has 11 residues. The CDR3 DNA sequence: TGTGCCAGCAGTTTTGGTTACGAGCAGTACTTC. Its translation: CASSFGYEQYF. The variable domain in full, with the rest retrieved from reference TRBV28 and TRBJ2-7, is DVKVTQSSRYLVKRTGEKVFLECVQDMDHENMFWYRQDPGLGLRLIYFSYDVKMKEKGDIPEGYSVSREKKERFSLILESASTNQTSMYLCASSFGYEQYFGPGTRLTVT.

This sequence joins TRBV5-1 and TRBJ2-1, with 7 bases that match TRBD1. CDR1 is SGHRS and CDR2 is YFSETQ in the germline V gene. V trimming: 0 bases; J trimming: 6 bases; junction bases outside the gene matches: 9. This CDR3 spans 16 amino acids. The CDR3 DNA is TGCGCCAGCAGCTTGGAGGGACAGACCTACCTCAATGAGCAGTTCTTC. It is translated as CASSLEGQTYLNEQFF. Supplemented by reference TRBV5-1 and TRBJ2-1, the full variable domain reads KAGVTQTPRYLIKTRGQQVTLSCSPISGHRSVSWYQQTPGQGLQFLFEYFSETQRNKGNFPGRFSGRQFSNSRSEMNVSTLELGDSALYLCASSLEGQTYLNEQFFGPGTRLTVL.

This chain connects TRBV5-1 to TRBJ2-2, with 7 nucleotides matching TRBD1. V lost 2 bases to trimming and J lost 3 bases; unmatched junction nucleotides: 4. The CDR3 is 15 amino acids. Germline CDR1 SGHRS, CDR2 YFSETQ. CDR3 bases: TGCGCCAGCAGCTTTCGGACAGGAGACACCGGGGAGCTGTTTTTT. It encodes CASSFRTGDTGELFF.